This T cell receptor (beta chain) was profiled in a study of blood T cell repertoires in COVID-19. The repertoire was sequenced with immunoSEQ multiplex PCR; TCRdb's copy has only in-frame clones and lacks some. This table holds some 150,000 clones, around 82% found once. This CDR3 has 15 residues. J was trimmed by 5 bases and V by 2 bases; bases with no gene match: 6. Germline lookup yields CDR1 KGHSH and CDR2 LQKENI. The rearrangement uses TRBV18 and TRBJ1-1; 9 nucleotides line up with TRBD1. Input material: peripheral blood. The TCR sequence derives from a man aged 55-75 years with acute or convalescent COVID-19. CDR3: CASSPGTGFGTEAFF. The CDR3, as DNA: TGTGCCAGCTCACCAGGGACAGGGTTCGGGACTGAAGCTTTCTTT.